A single sample gave rise to the 20 T cell receptor beta chains below, sequenced in a study of control samples from healthy donors and cancer patients. Assay: immunoSEQ multiplex PCR; the TCRdb copy retains only in-frame clones and omits some. This sample has roughly 180,000 clones, with more than 85% found just once. The specimen sequenced was blood. The receptors originated from a woman between 40 and 55 years old in good health.

The V gene is TRBV27, the J gene TRBJ2-7; 8 bases fit TRBD1. The CDR3 is 13 residues long. Per germline, CDR1 MNHEY and CDR2 SMNVEV (reference sequence). After removal of 5 bases from V and 3 bases from J, the junction contained 3 bases not matched to a gene. The CDR3 spells CASSAGTGYEQYF. CDR3 DNA: TGTGCCAGCAGTGCCGGGACAGGCTACGAGCAGTACTTC.

This clone came up once. The chain uses TRBV3-1 (or the pseudogene TRBV3-2) and TRBJ2-7; tentatively, D is TRBD1 (5 bases). This CDR3 spans 16 amino acids. Germline V gives CDR1 LGHDT, CDR2 YNNKEL (reference sequence). The V end lost 1 base, the J end lost 5 bases, and 18 bases lay between the germline ends. Written as DNA, the CDR3 is TGTGCCAGCAGCCAAGTGAGCCAGGGTGTGTTCCACGAGCAGTACTTC. This sequence encodes CASSQVSQGVFHEQYF.

The chain is built from TRBV11-3 and TRBJ2-2; D is perhaps TRBD1 or TRBD2 (6 bases each). Germline loops: CDR1 SGHNT, CDR2 YENEEA. V gave up 5 bases and J gave up 4 bases, with 17 bases separating them. This CDR3 contains 16 residues. CDR3 in DNA: TGTGCCAGCAGCCACAGCCGGGGGCGGAGCACCGGGGAGCTGTTTTTT. Amino acid sequence: CASSHSRGRSTGELFF. Full variable domain (remainder filled in from reference TRBV11-3 and TRBJ2-2): EAGVVQSPRYKIIEKKQPVAFWCNPISGHNTLYWYLQNLGQGPELLIRYENEEAVDDSQLPKDRFSAERLKGVDSTLKIQPAELGDSAVYLCASSHSRGRSTGELFFGEGSRLTVL.

The chain joins TRBV5-1 to TRBJ1-2, with 9 positions matching TRBD1. The CDR3 extends over 14 amino acids. Germline V gene data show CDR1 as SGHRS and CDR2 as YFSETQ. V was clipped by 5 bases and J by 7 bases; unmatched bases: 9. CDR3 in amino acids: CASRSQGAQVGYTF. In DNA, the CDR3 is TGCGCCAGCAGATCACAGGGGGCGCAGGTTGGCTACACCTTC.

The J gene is TRBJ2-1, the V gene TRBV2; tentative D call: TRBD1 (6 bases). The CDR3 covers 14 residues. Trimming removed 6 bases at V and 5 bases at J, with 14 bases between. From germline, CDR1 is SNHLY and CDR2 FYNNEI. The CDR3 spells CASSPRGRDNEQFF. The CDR3 DNA reads TGTGCCAGCAGCCCCAGGGGACGAGACAATGAGCAGTTCTTC.

This sequence joins TRBV7-9 and TRBJ2-7; 7 nucleotides match TRBD2. Germline V gives CDR1 SEHNR, CDR2 FQNEAQ (reference sequence). Losses at the gene ends were 3 bases for V and 3 bases for J; bases not matched to a gene: 8. CDR3 length: 15 residues. The CDR3 nucleotides are TGTGCCAGCAGCTTGTTGGGGGGGGACGGCTACGAGCAGTACTTC. It encodes CASSLLGGDGYEQYF.

The table lists this clone with a count of one. The rearrangement uses TRBV6-6 and TRBJ2-3; D not certain. Germline CDR1 MNHNY, CDR2 SVGAGI (reference sequence). This CDR3 has 15 amino acids. The germline V and J ends were trimmed by 5 bases and 1 base, with 13 bases remaining between them. For the CDR3, the DNA is TGTGCCAGCAGTCCCATCCGGCTAGGCACAGATACGCAGTATTTT. This sequence encodes CASSPIRLGTDTQYF.

V and J are TRBV19 and TRBJ1-2; D possibly corresponds to TRBD1 (5 bases). Germline V gene data show CDR1 as LNHDA and CDR2 as SQIVND (reference sequence). The V gene lost 3 bases and the J gene lost 4 bases, with 21 bases spanning the gap. This CDR3 has 17 residues. CDR3 loop: CASSMESHDSLLYGYTF. The CDR3 nucleotides are TGTGCCAGTAGTATGGAATCACACGACAGCCTCCTCTATGGCTACACCTTC. Complete variable domain (other parts from reference TRBV19 and TRBJ1-2): DGGITQSPKYLFRKEGQNVTLSCEQNLNHDAMYWYRQDPGQGLRLIYYSQIVNDFQKGDIAEGYSVSREKKESFPLTVTSAQKNPTAFYLCASSMESHDSLLYGYTFGSGTRLTVV.

The CDR3 loop reads CASSSSTGGTYEQYF. CDR3 sequence (DNA): TGTGCCAGCAGCTCTTCGACAGGGGGCACCTACGAGCAGTACTTC. The chain employs TRBV7-6 and TRBJ2-7; 10 bases agree with TRBD1. This CDR3 spans 15 amino acids. Per germline, CDR1 SGHVS and CDR2 FNYEAQ. Unmatched junction bases numbered 5, after V lost 4 bases and J lost 2 bases.

The rearrangement uses TRBV6-6 and TRBJ1-6, with D hard to call. Per germline, CDR1 MNHNY and CDR2 SVGAGI (reference sequence). V gave up 7 bases and J gave up 7 bases, with 14 bases separating them. This CDR3 is built from 14 residues. The CDR3 protein is CASNPGISNSPLHF. The CDR3 DNA sequence: TGTGCCAGCAACCCGGGAATATCGAATTCACCCCTCCACTTT.

The chain combines TRBV12-5 with TRBJ1-4, with D possibly TRBD1 on 5 matching bases. V gave up 7 bases and J gave up 4 bases, with 19 bases separating them. Germline V gene sequence: CDR1 LGHNT, CDR2 FRNRAP. The CDR3 has 16 residues. The CDR3 loop reads CASAMRAGNGNEKLFF. The CDR3, as DNA: TGTGCTAGTGCCATGCGGGCAGGGAATGGTAATGAAAAACTGTTTTTT.

This chain links TRBV13 with TRBJ1-2; no clear D gene. The V end was cut by 0 bases, the J end by 0 bases, with 5 bases between. Germline V CDR1 and CDR2: PRHDT, FYEKMQ (reference sequence). The CDR3 totals 14 residues. CDR3 coding DNA: TGTGCCAGCAGCTTAGGATCGACTAACTATGGCTACACCTTC. Its protein product is CASSLGSTNYGYTF.

This chain joins TRBV24-1 and TRBJ1-2; unclear D gene. This CDR3 contains 12 residues. Germline lookup yields CDR1 KGHDR and CDR2 SFDVKD. Trimming pared 4 bases from V and 3 bases from J, leaving 5 bases between. This chain's CDR3 is CATSDDDYGYTF. The DNA of the CDR3 is TGTGCCACCAGTGACGATGACTATGGCTACACCTTC.

The table lists this clone with a count of one. The V call is TRBV11-2, the J call TRBJ2-7, with D unclear. Germline CDR1 and CDR2: SGHAT and FQNNGV. This CDR3 spans 12 amino acids. Trimming stripped 1 base from V and 3 bases from J, with 4 bases between. The CDR3 is CASSLGDYEQYF. As DNA, the CDR3 is TGTGCCAGCAGCTTAGGGGACTACGAGCAGTACTTC.

The chain combines TRBV12-3 or TRBV12-4 with TRBJ2-5; 7 positions agree with TRBD1. The CDR3 is 13 residues long. V dropped 4 bases and J dropped 7; count of bases not matched to a gene: 6. CDR3 protein: CASSWTGVGTQYF. CDR3 coding DNA: TGTGCCAGCAGTTGGACAGGCGTGGGGACCCAGTACTTC.

V is TRBV5-6 and J is TRBJ2-3; no firm D call. CDR3 size: 12 residues. Germline CDR1 reads SGHDT; CDR2 reads YYEEEE. Trimming shortened V by 1 base and J by 6 bases, and 6 bases separated the two germline ends. CDR3 region: CASSLFPDTQYF. DNA of the CDR3: TGTGCCAGCAGCTTGTTTCCTGATACGCAGTATTTT.

This chain uses TRBV2 with TRBJ1-4; D ambiguous. V lost 1 base, J lost 8 bases, and 11 bases lay in between. Per germline, CDR1 SNHLY and CDR2 FYNNEI. The CDR3 contains 14 residues. The CDR3 loop reads CASSEEAPGEKLFF. CDR3 DNA sequence: TGTGCCAGCAGTGAAGAGGCGCCGGGGGAAAAACTGTTTTTT. Supplemented by reference TRBV2 and TRBJ1-4, the full variable domain reads EPEVTQTPSHQVTQMGQEVILRCVPISNHLYFYWYRQILGQKVEFLVSFYNNEISEKSEIFDDQFSVERPDGSNFTLKIRSTKLEDSAMYFCASSEEAPGEKLFFGSGTQLSVL.

The chain employs TRBV3-1 (or the pseudogene TRBV3-2) and TRBJ1-4, with D hard to call. This CDR3 comprises 15 residues. Germline assignment: CDR1 LGHDT and CDR2 YNNKEL (reference sequence). Between the trimmed V and J ends, which lost 5 bases and 1 base, there was a span of 11 bases. In nucleotides, the CDR3 is TGTGCCAGCAGCTCCCGATGGAGAACTAATGAAAAACTGTTTTTT. Translating it yields CASSSRWRTNEKLFF.

The rearrangement uses TRBV5-1 and TRBJ2-2; maybe TRBD2 (6 bases). The CDR3 runs 15 residues. V shed 4 bases and J shed 4 bases, with 14 bases lying between them. Germline CDR1 SGHRS, CDR2 YFSETQ. CDR3 DNA: TGCGCCAGCAGCGCCGGGACTCCTTTCACCGGGGAGCTGTTTTTT. This encodes CASSAGTPFTGELFF.

The chain recombines TRBV5-5 with TRBJ1-1; 9 nucleotides line up with TRBD1. Germline CDR1 is SGHKS and CDR2 is YYEKEE (reference sequence). V was pared by 2 bases and J by 4 bases, with 12 bases of the junction left unmatched. This CDR3 has 17 amino acids. The CDR3 sequence: CASSFVVGQGLGTEAFF. The CDR3 DNA sequence: TGTGCCAGCAGCTTTGTAGTTGGACAGGGGCTGGGCACTGAAGCTTTCTTT.